The entry that follows covers one T cell receptor beta chain sequence. Its specificity is not known. This sample also contains other DNA sequences that code for the same CDR3. PCR was performed using 60 Vbeta and 13 Jbeta primers. Libraries were prepared by immunoSEQ multiplex PCR; TCRdb keeps only in-frame clonotypes and omits some of them. The table shows around 90,000 clones, with around nine tenths occurring only once. This CDR3 contains 14 residues. Germline assignment: CDR1 SGHRS and CDR2 YFSETQ. V was pared by 5 bases and J by 0 bases, with 5 bases of the junction left unmatched. The data belong to a study of cytomegalovirus exposure and HLA in healthy donors. Study-level background: Among the roughly 370 genotyped donors, 70% to 90% were placed in the Caucasian-associated ancestry cluster.

Findings and caveats of the study: Immune exposure information comprised only CMV serostatus.

The specimen sequenced was PBMCs. The sequence was collected from a man aged 25-45 years in good health and CMV-seropositive. The rearrangement links TRBV5-1 to TRBJ2-7, with TRBD2 identical over 7 bases. The CDR3 nucleotides read TGCGCCAGCAGTTTAGGCGGGAGCTCCTACGAGCAGTACTTC. This sequence encodes CASSLGGSSYEQYF.